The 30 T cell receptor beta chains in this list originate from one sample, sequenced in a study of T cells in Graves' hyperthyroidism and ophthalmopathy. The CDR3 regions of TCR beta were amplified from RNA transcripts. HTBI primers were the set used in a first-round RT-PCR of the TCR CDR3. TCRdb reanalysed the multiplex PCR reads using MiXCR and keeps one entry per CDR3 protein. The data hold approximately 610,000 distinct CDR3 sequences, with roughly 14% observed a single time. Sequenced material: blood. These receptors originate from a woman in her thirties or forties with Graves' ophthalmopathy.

The CDR3 loop reads CASGFGIGLAGVSLREQYF. CDR3 coding DNA: TGTGCTAGTGGTTTTGGAATCGGACTAGCGGGAGTTTCCCTACGAGAGCAGTACTTC. The chain combines TRBV12-5 with TRBJ2-7; 13 bases agree with TRBD2. J was trimmed by 7 bases and V by 3 bases; bases with no gene match: 18. CDR3 length: 19 residues. Germline V CDR1 and CDR2: LGHNT, FRNRAP.

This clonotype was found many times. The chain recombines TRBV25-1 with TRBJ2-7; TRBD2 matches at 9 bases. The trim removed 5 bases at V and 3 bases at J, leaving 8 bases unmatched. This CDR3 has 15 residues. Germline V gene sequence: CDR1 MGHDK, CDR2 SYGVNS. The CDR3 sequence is CASSNSGRNLYEQYF. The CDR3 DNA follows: TGTGCCAGCAGTAACAGCGGGAGGAACCTCTACGAGCAGTACTTC.

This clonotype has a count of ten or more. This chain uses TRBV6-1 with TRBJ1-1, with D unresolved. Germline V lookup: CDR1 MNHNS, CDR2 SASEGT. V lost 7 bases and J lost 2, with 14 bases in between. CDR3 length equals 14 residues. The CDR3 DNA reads TGTGCCAGCACCATGGACGGGAGAAACACTGAAGCTTTCTTT. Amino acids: CASTMDGRNTEAFF.

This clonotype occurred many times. This CDR3 is CATSDVSSDTQYF. Here the CDR3 DNA reads TGTGCCACCAGTGATGTGTCATCGGATACGCAGTATTTT. J is TRBJ2-3 and V is TRBV24-1; D is uncertain. V shed 3 bases and J shed 6 bases, with 9 bases lying between them. Germline-derived CDR1 and CDR2 are KGHDR and SFDVKD. This CDR3 is built from 13 residues.

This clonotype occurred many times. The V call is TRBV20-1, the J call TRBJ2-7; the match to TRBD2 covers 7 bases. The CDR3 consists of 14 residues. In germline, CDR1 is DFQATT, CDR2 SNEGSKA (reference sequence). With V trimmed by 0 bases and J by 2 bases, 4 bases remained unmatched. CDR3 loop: CSARDGGDPYEQYF. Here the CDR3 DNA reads TGCAGTGCTAGAGATGGGGGGGATCCCTACGAGCAGTACTTC.

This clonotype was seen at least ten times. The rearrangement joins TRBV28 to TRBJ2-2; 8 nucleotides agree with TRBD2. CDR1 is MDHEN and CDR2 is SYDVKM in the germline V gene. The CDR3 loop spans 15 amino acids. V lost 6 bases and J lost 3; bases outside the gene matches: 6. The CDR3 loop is CASSHSGTYTGELFF. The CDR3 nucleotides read TGTGCCAGCAGCCATAGCGGGACTTACACCGGGGAGCTGTTTTTT. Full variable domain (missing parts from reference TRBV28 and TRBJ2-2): DVKVTQSSRYLVKRTGEKVFLECVQDMDHENMFWYRQDPGLGLRLIYFSYDVKMKEKGDIPEGYSVSREKKERFSLILESASTNQTSMYLCASSHSGTYTGELFFGEGSRLTVL.

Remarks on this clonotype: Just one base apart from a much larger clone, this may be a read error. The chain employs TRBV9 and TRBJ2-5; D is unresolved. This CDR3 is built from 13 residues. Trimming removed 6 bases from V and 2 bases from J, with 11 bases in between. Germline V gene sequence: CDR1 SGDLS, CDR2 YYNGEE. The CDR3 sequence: CASNSDEQETQYF. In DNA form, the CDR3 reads TGTGCCAGCAACAGTGATGAGCAAGAGACCCAGTACTTC.

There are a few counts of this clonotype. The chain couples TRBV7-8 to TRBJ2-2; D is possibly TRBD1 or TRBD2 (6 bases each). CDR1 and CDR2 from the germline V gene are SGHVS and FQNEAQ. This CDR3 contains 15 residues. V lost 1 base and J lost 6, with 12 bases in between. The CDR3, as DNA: TGTGCCAGCAGCTTAGTTCGGGGGCTGGCCGGGGAGCTGTTTTTT. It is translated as CASSLVRGLAGELFF.

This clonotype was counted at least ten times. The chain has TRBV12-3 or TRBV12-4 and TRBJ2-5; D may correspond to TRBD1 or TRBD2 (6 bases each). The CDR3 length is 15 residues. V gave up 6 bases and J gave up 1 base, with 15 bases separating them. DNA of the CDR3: TGTGCCAGCAGACGGTTGGGGGGCGGCCAAGAGACCCAGTACTTC. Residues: CASRRLGGGQETQYF.

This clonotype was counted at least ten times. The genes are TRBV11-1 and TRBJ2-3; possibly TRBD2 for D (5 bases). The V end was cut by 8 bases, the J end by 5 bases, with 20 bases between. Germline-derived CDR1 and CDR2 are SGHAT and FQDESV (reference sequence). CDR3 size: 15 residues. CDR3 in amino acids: CASEGPSGMEDTQYF. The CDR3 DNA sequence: TGTGCCAGCGAAGGGCCATCGGGGATGGAAGATACGCAGTATTTT. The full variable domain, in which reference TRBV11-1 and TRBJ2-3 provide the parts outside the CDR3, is EAEVAQSPRYKITEKSQAVAFWCDPISGHATLYWYRQILGQGPELLVQFQDESVVDDSQLPKDRFSAERLKGVDSTLKIQPAELGDSAMYLCASEGPSGMEDTQYFGPGTRLTVL.

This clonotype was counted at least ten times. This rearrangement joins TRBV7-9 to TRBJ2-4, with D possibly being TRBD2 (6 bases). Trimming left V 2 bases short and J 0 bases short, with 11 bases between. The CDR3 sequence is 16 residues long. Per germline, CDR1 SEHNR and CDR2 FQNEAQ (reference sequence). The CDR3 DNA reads TGTGCCAGCAGCTTACTTCCGGGACTAGCCAAAAACATTCAGTACTTC. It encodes CASSLLPGLAKNIQYF.

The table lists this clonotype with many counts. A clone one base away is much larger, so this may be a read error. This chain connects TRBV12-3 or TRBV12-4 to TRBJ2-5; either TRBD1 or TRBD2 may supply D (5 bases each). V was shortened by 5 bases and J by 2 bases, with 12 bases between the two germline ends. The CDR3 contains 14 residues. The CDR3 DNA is TGTGCCAGCAGTCGGGGACGGAGACAAGAGACCCAGTACTTC. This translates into CASSRGRRQETQYF.

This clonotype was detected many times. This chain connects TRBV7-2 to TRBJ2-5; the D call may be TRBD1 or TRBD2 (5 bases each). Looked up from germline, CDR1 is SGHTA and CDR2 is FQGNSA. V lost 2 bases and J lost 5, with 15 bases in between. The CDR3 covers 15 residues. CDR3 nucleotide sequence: TGTGCCAGCAGCTTATGGGGGACCTTCGGGGAGACCCAGTACTTC. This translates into CASSLWGTFGETQYF.

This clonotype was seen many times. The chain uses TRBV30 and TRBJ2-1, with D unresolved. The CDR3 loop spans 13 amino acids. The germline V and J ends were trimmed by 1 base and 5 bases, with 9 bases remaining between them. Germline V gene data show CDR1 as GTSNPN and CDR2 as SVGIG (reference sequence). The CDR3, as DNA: TGTGCCTGGAGTGACGACTTCGACAATGAGCAGTTCTTC. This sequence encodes CAWSDDFDNEQFF.

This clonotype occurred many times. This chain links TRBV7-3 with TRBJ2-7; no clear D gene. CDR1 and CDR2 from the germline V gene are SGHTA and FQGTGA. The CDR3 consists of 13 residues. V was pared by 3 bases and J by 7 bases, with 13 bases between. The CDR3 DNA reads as TGTGCCAGCAGCTTGGGCCAAGCGAGTGAGCAGTACTTC. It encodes CASSLGQASEQYF.

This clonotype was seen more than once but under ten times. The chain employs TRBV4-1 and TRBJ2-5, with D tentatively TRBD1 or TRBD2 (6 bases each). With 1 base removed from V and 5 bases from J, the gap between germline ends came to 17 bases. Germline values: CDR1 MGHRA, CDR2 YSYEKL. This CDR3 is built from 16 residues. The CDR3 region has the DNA TGCGCCAGCAGCCAAGTAGGGGGAGGATGGGGGGAGACCCAGTACTTC. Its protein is CASSQVGGGWGETQYF.

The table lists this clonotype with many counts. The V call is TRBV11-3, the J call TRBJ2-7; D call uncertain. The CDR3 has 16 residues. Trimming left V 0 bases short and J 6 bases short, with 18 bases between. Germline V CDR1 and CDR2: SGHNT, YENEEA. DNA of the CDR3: TGTGCCAGCAGCTTAGATATTTCAGAACCCACCCCCGAGCAGTACTTC. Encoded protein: CASSLDISEPTPEQYF.

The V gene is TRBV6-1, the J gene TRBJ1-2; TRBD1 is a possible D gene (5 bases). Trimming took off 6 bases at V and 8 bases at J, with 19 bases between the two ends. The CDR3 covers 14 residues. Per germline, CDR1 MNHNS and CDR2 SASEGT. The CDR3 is CASSLGDFWSGYTF. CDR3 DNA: TGTGCCAGCAGCCTGGGGGACTTTTGGAGCGGCTACACCTTC.

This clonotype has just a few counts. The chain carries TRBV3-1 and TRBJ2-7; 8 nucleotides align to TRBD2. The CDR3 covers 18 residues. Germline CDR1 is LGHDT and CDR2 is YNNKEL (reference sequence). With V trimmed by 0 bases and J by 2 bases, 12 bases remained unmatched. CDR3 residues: CASSQDPGLANIPYEQYF. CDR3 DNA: TGTGCCAGCAGCCAAGATCCTGGACTAGCCAACATTCCCTACGAGCAGTACTTC.

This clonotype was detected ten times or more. CDR3: CASQDRVNQPQHF. The CDR3 coding sequence is TGTGCCAGTCAGGACAGGGTGAATCAGCCCCAGCATTTT. The chain combines TRBV19 with TRBJ1-5; 8 bases map to TRBD1. The trim removed 8 bases at V and 4 bases at J, leaving 4 bases unmatched. Germline CDR1 and CDR2: LNHDA and SQIVND (reference sequence). The length of the CDR3 is 13 residues.

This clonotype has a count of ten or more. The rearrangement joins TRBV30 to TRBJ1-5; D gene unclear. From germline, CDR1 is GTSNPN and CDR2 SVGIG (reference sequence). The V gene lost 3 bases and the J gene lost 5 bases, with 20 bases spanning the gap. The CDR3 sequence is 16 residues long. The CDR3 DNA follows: TGTGCCTGGAGCTGGGGAGGACTCGGTGATGATCAGCCCCAGCATTTT. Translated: CAWSWGGLGDDQPQHF.

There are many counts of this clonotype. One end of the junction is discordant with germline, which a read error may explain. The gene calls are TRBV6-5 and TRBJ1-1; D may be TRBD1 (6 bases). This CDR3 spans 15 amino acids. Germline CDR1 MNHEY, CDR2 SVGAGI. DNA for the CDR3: TGTGCCGGCAGTTATCGGGGTTGGGGGGCCAAAGAAGCTTTCTTT. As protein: CAGSYRGWGAKEAFF.

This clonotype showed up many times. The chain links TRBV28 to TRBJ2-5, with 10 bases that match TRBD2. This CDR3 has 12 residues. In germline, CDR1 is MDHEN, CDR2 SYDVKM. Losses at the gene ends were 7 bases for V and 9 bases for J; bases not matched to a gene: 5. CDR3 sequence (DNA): TGTGCCAGCAACGGACTAGCGGATTCCCAGTACTTC. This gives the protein CASNGLADSQYF. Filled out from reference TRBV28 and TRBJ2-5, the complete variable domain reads DVKVTQSSRYLVKRTGEKVFLECVQDMDHENMFWYRQDPGLGLRLIYFSYDVKMKEKGDIPEGYSVSREKKERFSLILESASTNQTSMYLCASNGLADSQYFGPGTRLLVL.

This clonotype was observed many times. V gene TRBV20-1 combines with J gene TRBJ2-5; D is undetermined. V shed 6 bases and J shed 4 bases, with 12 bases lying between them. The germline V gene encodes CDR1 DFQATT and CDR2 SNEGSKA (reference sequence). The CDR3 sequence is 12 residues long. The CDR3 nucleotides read TGCAGTGCAGGTCCAAACAGAGAGACCCAGTACTTC. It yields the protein CSAGPNRETQYF.

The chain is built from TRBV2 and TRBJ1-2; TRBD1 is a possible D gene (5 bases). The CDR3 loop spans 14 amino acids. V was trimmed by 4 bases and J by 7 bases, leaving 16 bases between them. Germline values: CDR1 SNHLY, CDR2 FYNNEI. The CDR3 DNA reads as TGTGCCAGCAGTGTCGGGGGAATCGTTTTTGGCTACACCTTC. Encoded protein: CASSVGGIVFGYTF.

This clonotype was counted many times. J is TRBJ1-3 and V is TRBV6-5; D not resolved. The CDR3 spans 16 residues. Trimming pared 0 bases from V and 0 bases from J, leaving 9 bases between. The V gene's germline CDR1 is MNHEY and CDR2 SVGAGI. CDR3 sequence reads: CASSYSAALSGNTIYF. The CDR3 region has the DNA TGTGCCAGCAGTTACTCCGCCGCCCTCTCTGGAAACACCATATATTTT.

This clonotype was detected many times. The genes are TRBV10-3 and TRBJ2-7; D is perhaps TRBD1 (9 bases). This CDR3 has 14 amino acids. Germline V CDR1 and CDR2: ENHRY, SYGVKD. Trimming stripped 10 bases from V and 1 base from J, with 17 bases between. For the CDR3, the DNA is TGTGCCACCCGGGGGGGACAGGGTTCCTACGAGCAGTACTTC. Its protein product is CATRGGQGSYEQYF.

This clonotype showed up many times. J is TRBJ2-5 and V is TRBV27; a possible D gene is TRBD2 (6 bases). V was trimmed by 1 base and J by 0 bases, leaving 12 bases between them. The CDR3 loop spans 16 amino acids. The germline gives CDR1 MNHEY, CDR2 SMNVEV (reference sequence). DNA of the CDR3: TGTGCCAGCAGTTTATGGGGCGGGGCGGACCAAGAGACCCAGTACTTC. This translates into CASSLWGGADQETQYF.

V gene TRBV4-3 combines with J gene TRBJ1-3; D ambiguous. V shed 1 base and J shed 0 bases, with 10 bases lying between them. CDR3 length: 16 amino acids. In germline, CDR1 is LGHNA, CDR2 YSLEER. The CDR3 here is CASSQGGGFSGNTIYF. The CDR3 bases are TGCGCCAGCAGCCAAGGGGGTGGGTTCTCTGGAAACACCATATATTTT.

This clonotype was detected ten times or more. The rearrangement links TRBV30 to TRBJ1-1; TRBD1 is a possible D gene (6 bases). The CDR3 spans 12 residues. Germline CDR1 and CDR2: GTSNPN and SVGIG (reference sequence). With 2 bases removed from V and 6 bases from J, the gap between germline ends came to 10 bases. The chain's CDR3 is CAWSSGGPEAFF. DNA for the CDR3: TGTGCCTGGAGTAGCGGGGGCCCTGAAGCTTTCTTT.